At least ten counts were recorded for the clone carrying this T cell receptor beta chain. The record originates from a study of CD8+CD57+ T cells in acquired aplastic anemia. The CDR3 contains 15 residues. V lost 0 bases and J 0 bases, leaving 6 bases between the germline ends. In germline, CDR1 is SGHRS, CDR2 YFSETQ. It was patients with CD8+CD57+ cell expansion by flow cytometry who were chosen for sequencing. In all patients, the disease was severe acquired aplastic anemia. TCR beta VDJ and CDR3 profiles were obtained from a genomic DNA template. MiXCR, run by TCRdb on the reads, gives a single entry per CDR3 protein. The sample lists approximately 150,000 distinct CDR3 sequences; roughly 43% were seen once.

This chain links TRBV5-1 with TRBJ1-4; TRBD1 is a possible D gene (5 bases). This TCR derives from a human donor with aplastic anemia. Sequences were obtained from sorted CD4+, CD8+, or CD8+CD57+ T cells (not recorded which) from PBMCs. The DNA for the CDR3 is TGCGCCAGCAGCTTGGGGGGCACAACTAATGAAAAACTGTTTTTT. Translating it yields CASSLGGTTNEKLFF.